The next 9 T cell receptor beta chains were all read from a single sample in a study of blood T cell repertoires in COVID-19 (dated by TCRdb to about 2020). To prepare the library, the immunoSEQ multiplex PCR assay was applied. Here the immuneACCESS table is served through TCRdb, limited to in-frame sequences with V and J called. Missing clones are a known gap in these copies; in checked studies unresolved V genes cover under half, and the rest lacks a known reason. The sample includes 250,000 or so clones, with approximately 86% observed a single time. Of the sample, about 8.7% is held by the ten largest clones. The sequencing sample was made of peripheral blood. Source of these receptors: a man aged 35-49 years with active or convalescent COVID-19.

This chain uses TRBV19 with TRBJ2-1; TRBD2 agrees at 11 bases. The CDR3 has 15 residues. With 6 bases clipped from V and 2 bases from J, the junction kept 3 bases outside the gene matches. The germline gives CDR1 LNHDA, CDR2 SQIVND (reference sequence). The CDR3 protein is CASRLAGGPYNEQFF. The CDR3, as DNA: TGTGCCAGTAGGTTAGCGGGAGGGCCCTACAATGAGCAGTTCTTC. The full variable domain, rest sourced from reference TRBV19 and TRBJ2-1, is DGGITQSPKYLFRKEGQNVTLSCEQNLNHDAMYWYRQDPGQGLRLIYYSQIVNDFQKGDIAEGYSVSREKKESFPLTVTSAQKNPTAFYLCASRLAGGPYNEQFFGPGTRLTVL.

The chain couples TRBV5-5 to TRBJ1-6; unclear D gene. The germline CDR1 and CDR2 sequences are SGHKS and YYEKEE (reference sequence). This CDR3 is built from 15 residues. V lost 1 base, J lost 6 bases, and 11 bases lay in between. The CDR3 DNA sequence: TGTGCCAGCAGCTTGTGGGTGAGGAGTAATTCACCCCTCCACTTT. It specifies CASSLWVRSNSPLHF.

The chain employs TRBV6-5 and TRBJ2-7; possibly TRBD1 for D (5 bases). This CDR3 has 13 amino acids. The germline gives CDR1 MNHEY, CDR2 SVGAGI. Trimming removed 6 bases from V and 1 base from J, with 10 bases in between. CDR3 region: CASSSQASYEQYF. The DNA for the CDR3 is TGTGCCAGCAGCTCACAGGCATCCTACGAGCAGTACTTC.

The V call is TRBV19, the J call TRBJ1-1; D possibly corresponds to TRBD1 (5 bases). The CDR3 has 13 amino acids. With 4 bases removed from V and 4 bases from J, the gap between germline ends came to 10 bases. Germline lookup yields CDR1 LNHDA and CDR2 SQIVND (reference sequence). In DNA form, the CDR3 reads TGTGCCAGTAGTAGGGGCACGGGCACTGAAGCTTTCTTT. It translates to CASSRGTGTEAFF.

DNA for the CDR3: TGTGCCAGCAGCAGTCAAAGACAGGGGACCTATGGCTACACCTTC. Translated, it gives CASSSQRQGTYGYTF. The chain carries TRBV6-5 and TRBJ1-2; TRBD1 agrees at 8 bases. Germline CDR1 MNHEY, CDR2 SVGAGI. Trimming cost V 6 bases and J 4 bases; bases outside gene matches: 10. CDR3 size: 15 residues.

This rearrangement joins TRBV15 to TRBJ2-1, with a tentative D call TRBD2 (6 bases). The CDR3 totals 18 residues. Germline V CDR1 and CDR2: LNHNV, YYDKDF (reference sequence). V shed 3 bases and J shed 0 bases, with 18 bases lying between them. The CDR3 loop is CATSRGGKGGSSYNEQFF. CDR3 sequence (DNA): TGTGCCACCAGCAGGGGGGGAAAAGGAGGGAGCTCCTACAATGAGCAGTTCTTC.

This chain connects TRBV5-1 to TRBJ1-3; 7 positions agree with TRBD1. V dropped 0 bases and J dropped 4; count of bases not matched to a gene: 7. CDR1 and CDR2 (germline): SGHRS, YFSETQ. The CDR3 covers 16 residues. CDR3 protein: CASSLGGRGQGNTIYF. The CDR3 region has the DNA TGCGCCAGCAGCTTGGGAGGTAGGGGGCAAGGAAACACCATATATTTT.

The chain uses TRBV5-1 and TRBJ2-1, with 9 bases aligning to TRBD2. The V and J ends lost 0 bases and 5 bases, in that order; junction bases with no gene match: 3. Germline CDR1 is SGHRS and CDR2 is YFSETQ. This CDR3 contains 15 residues. The CDR3 region has the DNA TGCGCCAGCAGCTTGGTGGTAGCGGGAGACAATGAGCAGTTCTTC. Protein sequence: CASSLVVAGDNEQFF.

The chain couples TRBV29-1 to TRBJ2-1, with 8 nucleotides matching TRBD1. The CDR3 consists of 13 residues. V was pared by 8 bases and J by 8 bases, with 11 bases of the junction left unmatched. CDR1 is SQVTM, CDR2 ANQGSEA, per germline. This chain's CDR3 is CSPQGAESDEQFF. Here the CDR3 DNA reads TGCAGCCCCCAGGGGGCGGAAAGCGATGAGCAGTTCTTC.